The next 7 T cell receptor beta chains were all read from a single sample in a study of Ad26.COV2.S vaccination and SARS-CoV-2 variants. Treatment reported: around 19 received Ad26.COV2.S at low or high dose, single or two shots; 5 received placebo; per-sample allocation not given. Sampling was done on day 63 after the first vaccine or placebo injection. Using immunoSEQ multiplex PCR, the repertoire was profiled, and TCRdb retains in-frame clones only, with some absent. The table records a few hundred thousand clones, 83% of them present only once. The input for sequencing was peripheral blood, taken in a trial of Ad26.COV2.S vaccine versus placebo. The receptor set was obtained from a person between 18 and 65 years old who received the Ad26.COV2.S COVID-19 vaccine or a placebo.

The chain combines TRBV5-1 with TRBJ2-1; D is possibly TRBD1 (5 bases). V was shortened by 0 bases and J by 3 bases, with 19 bases between the two germline ends. CDR1 and CDR2 from the germline V gene are SGHRS and YFSETQ. The CDR3 extends over 18 amino acids. CDR3 bases: TGCGCCAGCAGCTTGGGTTTGTATCCCCAGGGCTACTACAATGAGCAGTTCTTC. It codes for CASSLGLYPQGYYNEQFF.

The rearrangement links TRBV19 to TRBJ1-5; the D gene is possibly TRBD1 (6 bases). The CDR3 consists of 18 residues. Germline values: CDR1 LNHDA, CDR2 SQIVND (reference sequence). V shed 5 bases and J shed 0 bases, with 20 bases lying between them. CDR3 coding DNA: TGTGCCAGTAGTCTACAGGGACATCCCATCTATAGCAATCAGCCCCAGCATTTT. Protein product: CASSLQGHPIYSNQPQHF.

This clone was detected only once. This chain uses TRBV7-2 with TRBJ1-6, with D possibly matching TRBD1 (5 bases). This CDR3 is 14 amino acids long. Germline V gene sequence: CDR1 SGHTA, CDR2 FQGNSA. V gave up 4 bases and J gave up 10 bases, with 14 bases separating them. CDR3 in amino acids: CASSWDGAGSPLHF. DNA of the CDR3: TGTGCCAGCAGCTGGGACGGCGCCGGCTCACCCCTCCACTTT.

V is TRBV7-9 and J is TRBJ2-5, with 10 nucleotides matching TRBD2. With V trimmed by 5 bases and J by 5 bases, 14 bases remained unmatched. The germline CDR1 and CDR2 sequences are SEHNR and FQNEAQ (reference sequence). The CDR3 sequence is 17 residues long. Written as DNA, the CDR3 is TGTGCCAGCAGCCAATCGGCTAGCGGGGGAGCGGGGGAGACCCAGTACTTC. Translated: CASSQSASGGAGETQYF. The whole variable domain, filled in from reference TRBV7-9 and TRBJ2-5, reads DTGVSQNPRHKITKRGQNVTFRCDPISEHNRLYWYRQTLGQGPEFLTYFQNEAQLEKSRLLSDRFSAERPKGSFSTLEIQRTEQGDSAMYLCASSQSASGGAGETQYFGPGTRLLVL.

The chain joins TRBV4-1 to TRBJ2-1; D tentatively fits TRBD1 or TRBD2 (6 bases each). Per germline, CDR1 MGHRA and CDR2 YSYEKL. V gave up 8 bases and J gave up 10 bases, with 21 bases separating them. The length of the CDR3 is 14 residues. The CDR3 sequence: CASGLTGTPGEQFF. Here the CDR3 DNA reads TGCGCCAGCGGATTAACAGGGACTCCGGGGGAGCAGTTCTTC.

This chain links TRBV5-5 with TRBJ1-1; TRBD1 is a possible D gene (6 bases). The V end was cut by 4 bases, the J end by 7 bases, with 17 bases between. Germline CDR1 and CDR2: SGHKS and YYEKEE (reference sequence). The CDR3 is 14 residues long. As DNA, the CDR3 is TGTGCCAGCAGCACTGAGGGGGGGACCGGTGAAGCTTTCTTT. Translation gives CASSTEGGTGEAFF.

This clone occurred many times. The V and J genes are TRBV7-9 and TRBJ2-2; D may be TRBD1 (5 bases). The germline V gene has CDR1 SEHNR and CDR2 FQNEAQ (reference sequence). V lost 1 base and J lost 5, with 14 bases in between. The length of the CDR3 is 16 residues. CDR3 region: CASSLVSRVFTGELFF. Here the CDR3 DNA reads TGTGCCAGCAGCTTAGTTTCCAGGGTGTTTACCGGGGAGCTGTTTTTT.